The 4 T cell receptor beta chains reported below all come from one sample, sequenced in a study of CD8+ T cells in alopecia areata. Documented treatment: oral pan-JAK inhibitor, 5-10 mg twice daily. Following RNA extraction, reverse transcription yielded cDNA that acted as the sequencing template. Only in-frame clones appear in the TCRdb table, and some are missing; sequencing was by immunoSEQ multiplex PCR. The table has some 170,000 clones, roughly 50% seen once. The starting material was CD8+ T cells sorted from blood, obtained at week 24, from a patient treated with tofacitinib. The receptors were gathered from a human donor with alopecia areata.

The CDR3 nucleotides read TGCGCCAGCAGCCCCCGGGACAGGGTAGGCTACGAGCAGTACTTC. Protein sequence: CASSPRDRVGYEQYF. The chain joins TRBV4-1 to TRBJ2-7; 9 positions match TRBD1. Looked up from germline, CDR1 is MGHRA and CDR2 is YSYEKL. The J segment lost 3 bases and the V segment lost 4 bases, leaving 7 bases of the junction unmatched. The CDR3 runs 15 residues.

The rearrangement links TRBV9 to TRBJ2-7; 7 nucleotides match TRBD1. The CDR3 is 15 amino acids. The germline gives CDR1 SGDLS, CDR2 YYNGEE. V trimming: 4 bases; J trimming: 5 bases; junction bases outside the gene matches: 12. The CDR3 protein is CASSIDRVQGDEQYF. As DNA, the CDR3 is TGTGCCAGCAGCATCGACAGGGTCCAAGGGGACGAGCAGTACTTC.

This clone was picked up a small number of times. This chain connects TRBV29-1 to TRBJ1-5, with TRBD1 matching 7 bases. Trimming at V came to 4 bases and at J to 0 bases, leaving 9 bases not matched to a gene. The CDR3 extends over 16 amino acids. Germline V lookup: CDR1 SQVTM, CDR2 ANQGSEA. The CDR3 here is CSVVVGDSHSNQPQHF. CDR3 nucleotide sequence: TGCAGCGTTGTTGTGGGGGACAGTCATAGCAATCAGCCCCAGCATTTT.

The V call is TRBV4-3, the J call TRBJ1-6; D not certain. Germline V gives CDR1 LGHNA, CDR2 YSLEER. The CDR3 spans 17 residues. The V end was cut by 0 bases, the J end by 2 bases, with 11 bases between. The CDR3 sequence: CASSQDRGRPYNSPLHF. The CDR3 DNA is TGCGCCAGCAGCCAAGATCGAGGACGACCCTATAATTCACCCCTCCACTTT.